This TCR beta chain appears in the sequencing data of a study of regulatory T cells in long-lasting Graves disease. Study observations and caveats: With persistent disease, TRBV28, TRBJ1-2 and TRBJ2-5 were the favored segments. Newly diagnosed patients had higher TCR diversity than persistent Graves' patients did.

Investigators prepared the TCR beta libraries by applying iRepertoire HTBI primers and Arm-PCR of CDR3 regions. MiXCR was run by TCRdb on the multiplex PCR reads, yielding one entry per CDR3 protein. The sample carries about 540,000 distinct CDR3 sequences, roughly 13% recorded once. The time point denotes: newly diagnosed GD, antithyroid drugs for less than 3 months. PBMCs were the source of the RNA used for TCR sequencing. This clonotype was counted ten times or more. Its antigen is currently unknown. V gave up 6 bases and J gave up 5 bases, with 10 bases separating them. The germline V gene has CDR1 DFQATT and CDR2 SNEGSKA (reference sequence). The CDR3 contains 11 residues. In addition, the sample was reused for a study of T cells in Graves' hyperthyroidism and ophthalmopathy. That work adds: The model anticipated ophthalmopathy a median approximately 6.6 months pre-onset.

The TCR comes from a man aged 25-45 years with Graves disease. This sample comprised peripheral blood mononuclear cells (PBMCs), obtained at new diagnosis, from a patient treated with antithyroid drugs. The chain couples TRBV20-1 to TRBJ1-1; D is ambiguous. This chain's CDR3 is CSAEEGTEAFF. The CDR3 DNA follows: TGCAGTGCCGAAGAAGGGACTGAAGCTTTCTTT.